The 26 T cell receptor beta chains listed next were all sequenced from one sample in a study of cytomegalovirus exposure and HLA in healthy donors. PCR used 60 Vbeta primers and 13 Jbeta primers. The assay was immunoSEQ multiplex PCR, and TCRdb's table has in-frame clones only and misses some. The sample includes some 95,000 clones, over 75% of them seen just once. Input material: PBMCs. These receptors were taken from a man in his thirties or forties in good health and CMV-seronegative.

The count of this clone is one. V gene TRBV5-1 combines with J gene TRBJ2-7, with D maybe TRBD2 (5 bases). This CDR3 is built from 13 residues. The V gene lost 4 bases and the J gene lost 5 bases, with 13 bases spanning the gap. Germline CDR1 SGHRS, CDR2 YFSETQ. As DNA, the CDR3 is TGCGCCAGCAGCGTCGAGGGTTTCCACGAGCAGTACTTC. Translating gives CASSVEGFHEQYF.

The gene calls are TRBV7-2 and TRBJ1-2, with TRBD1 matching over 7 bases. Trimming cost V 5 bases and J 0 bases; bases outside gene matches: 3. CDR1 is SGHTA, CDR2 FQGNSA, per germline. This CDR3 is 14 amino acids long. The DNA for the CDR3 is TGTGCCAGCAGCGTACAGGGGCCTAACTATGGCTACACCTTC. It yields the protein CASSVQGPNYGYTF.

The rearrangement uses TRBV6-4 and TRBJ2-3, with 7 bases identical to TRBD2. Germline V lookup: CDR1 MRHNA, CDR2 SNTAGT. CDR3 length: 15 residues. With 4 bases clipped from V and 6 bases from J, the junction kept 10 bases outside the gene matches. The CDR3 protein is CASSAVAGQVDTQYF. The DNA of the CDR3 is TGTGCCAGCAGTGCAGTAGCGGGCCAGGTGGATACGCAGTATTTT.

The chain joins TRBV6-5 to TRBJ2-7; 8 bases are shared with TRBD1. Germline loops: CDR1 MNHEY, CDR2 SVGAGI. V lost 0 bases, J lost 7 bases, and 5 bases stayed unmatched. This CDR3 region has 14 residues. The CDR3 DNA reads TGTGCCAGCAGTTACTCGACAGGGGTGGGTGAGCAGTACTTC. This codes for CASSYSTGVGEQYF.

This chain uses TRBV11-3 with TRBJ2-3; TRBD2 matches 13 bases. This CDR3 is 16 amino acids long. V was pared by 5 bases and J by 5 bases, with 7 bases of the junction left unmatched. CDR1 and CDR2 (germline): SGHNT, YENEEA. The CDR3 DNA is TGTGCCAGCAGCGGAAAAAGACTAGCGGGGGGAGATACGCAGTATTTT. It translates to CASSGKRLAGGDTQYF.

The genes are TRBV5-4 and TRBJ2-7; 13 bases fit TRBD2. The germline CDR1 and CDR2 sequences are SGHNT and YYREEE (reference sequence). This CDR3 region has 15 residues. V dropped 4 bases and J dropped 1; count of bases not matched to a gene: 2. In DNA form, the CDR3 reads TGTGCCAGCAGCCCGGGACTAGCGGGATCCTACGAGCAGTACTTC. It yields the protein CASSPGLAGSYEQYF.

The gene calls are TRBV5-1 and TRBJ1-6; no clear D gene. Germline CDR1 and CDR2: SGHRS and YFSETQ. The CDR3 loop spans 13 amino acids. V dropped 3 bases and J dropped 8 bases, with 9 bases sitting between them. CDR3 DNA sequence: TGCGCCAGCAGCTGGTCCGGAGATTCACCCCTCCACTTT. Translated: CASSWSGDSPLHF.

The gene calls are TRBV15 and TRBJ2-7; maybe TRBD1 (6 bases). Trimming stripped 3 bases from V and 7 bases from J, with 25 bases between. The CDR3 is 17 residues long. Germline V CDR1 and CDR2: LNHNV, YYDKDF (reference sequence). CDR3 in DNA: TGTGCCACCAGCAGTAAAAAGACCCCCCTTGGGGGCAATGAGCAGTACTTC. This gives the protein CATSSKKTPLGGNEQYF.

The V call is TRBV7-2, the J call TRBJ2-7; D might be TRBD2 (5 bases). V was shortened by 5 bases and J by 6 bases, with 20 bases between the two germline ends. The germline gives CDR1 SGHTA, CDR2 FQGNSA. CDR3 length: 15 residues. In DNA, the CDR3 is TGTGCCAGCAGCCGCAGAAGCGAACCCGGACTCGAGCAGTACTTC. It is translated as CASSRRSEPGLEQYF.

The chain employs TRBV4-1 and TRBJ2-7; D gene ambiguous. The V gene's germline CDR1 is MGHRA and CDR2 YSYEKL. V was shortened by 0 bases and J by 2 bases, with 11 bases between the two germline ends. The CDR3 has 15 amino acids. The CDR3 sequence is CASSQDFDTTYEQYF. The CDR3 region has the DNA TGCGCCAGCAGCCAAGATTTCGATACAACCTACGAGCAGTACTTC.

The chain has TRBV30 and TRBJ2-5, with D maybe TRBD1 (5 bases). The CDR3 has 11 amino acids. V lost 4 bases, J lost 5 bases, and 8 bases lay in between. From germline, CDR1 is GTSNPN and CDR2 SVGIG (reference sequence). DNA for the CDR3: TGTGCCTGGACAGGGTTGGAGACCCAGTACTTC. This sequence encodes CAWTGLETQYF.

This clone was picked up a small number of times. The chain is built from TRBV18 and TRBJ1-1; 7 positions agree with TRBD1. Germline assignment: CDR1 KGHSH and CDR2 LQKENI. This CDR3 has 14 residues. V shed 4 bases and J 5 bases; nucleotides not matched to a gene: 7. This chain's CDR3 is CASSRQGRETEAFF. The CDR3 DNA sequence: TGTGCCAGCTCACGACAGGGTCGGGAAACTGAAGCTTTCTTT.

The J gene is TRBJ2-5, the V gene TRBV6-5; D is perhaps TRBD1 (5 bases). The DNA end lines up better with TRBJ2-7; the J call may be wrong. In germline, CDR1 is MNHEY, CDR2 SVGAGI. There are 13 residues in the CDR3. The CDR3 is CASRLTENYEQYF. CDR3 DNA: TGTGCCAGCAGACTGACAGAAAACTACGAGCAGTACTTC.

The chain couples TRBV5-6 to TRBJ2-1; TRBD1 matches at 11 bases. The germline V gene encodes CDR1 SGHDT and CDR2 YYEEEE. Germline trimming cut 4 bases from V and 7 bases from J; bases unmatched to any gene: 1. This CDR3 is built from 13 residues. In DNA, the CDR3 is TGTGCCAGCAGCCGGGACAGGGGGAATGAGCAGTTCTTC. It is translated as CASSRDRGNEQFF. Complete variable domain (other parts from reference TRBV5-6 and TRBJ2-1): DAGVTQSPTHLIKTRGQQVTLRCSPKSGHDTVSWYQQALGQGPQFIFQYYEEEERQRGNFPDRFSGHQFPNYSSELNVNALLLGDSALYLCASSRDRGNEQFFGPGTRLTVL.

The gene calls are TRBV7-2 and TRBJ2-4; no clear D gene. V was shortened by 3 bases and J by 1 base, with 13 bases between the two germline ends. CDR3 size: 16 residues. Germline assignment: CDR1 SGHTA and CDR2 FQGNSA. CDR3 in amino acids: CASSFDGRGAKNIQYF. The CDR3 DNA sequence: TGTGCCAGCAGCTTTGACGGTCGCGGTGCCAAAAACATTCAGTACTTC.

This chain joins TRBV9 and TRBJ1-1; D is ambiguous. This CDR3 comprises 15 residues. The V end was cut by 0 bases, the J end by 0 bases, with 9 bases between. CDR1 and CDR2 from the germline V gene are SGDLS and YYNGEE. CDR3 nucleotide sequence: TGTGCCAGCAGCGTAGGGGCACTTTTGAACACTGAAGCTTTCTTT. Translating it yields CASSVGALLNTEAFF.

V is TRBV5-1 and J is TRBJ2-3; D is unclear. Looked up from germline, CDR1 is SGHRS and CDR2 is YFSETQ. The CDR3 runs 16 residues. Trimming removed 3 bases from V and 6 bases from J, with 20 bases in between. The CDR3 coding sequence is TGCGCCAGCAGCTATGGGTTCCTAGATTTTGCTGATACGCAGTATTTT. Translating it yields CASSYGFLDFADTQYF.

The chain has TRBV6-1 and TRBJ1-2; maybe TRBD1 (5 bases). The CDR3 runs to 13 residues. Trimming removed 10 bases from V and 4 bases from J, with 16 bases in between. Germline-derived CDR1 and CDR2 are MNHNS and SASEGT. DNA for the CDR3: TGTGCCACCAAGTGGACATCCGCCTATGGCTACACCTTC. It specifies CATKWTSAYGYTF.

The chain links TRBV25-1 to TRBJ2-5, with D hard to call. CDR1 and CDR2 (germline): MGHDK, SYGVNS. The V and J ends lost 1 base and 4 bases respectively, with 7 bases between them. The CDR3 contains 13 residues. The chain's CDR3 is CASSESGRETQYF. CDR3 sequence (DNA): TGTGCCAGCAGTGAATCGGGTAGAGAGACCCAGTACTTC. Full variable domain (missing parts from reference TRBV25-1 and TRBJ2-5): EADIYQTPRYLVIGTGKKITLECSQTMGHDKMYWYQQDPGMELHLIHYSYGVNSTEKGDLSSESTVSRIRTEHFPLTLESARPSHTSQYLCASSESGRETQYFGPGTRLLVL.

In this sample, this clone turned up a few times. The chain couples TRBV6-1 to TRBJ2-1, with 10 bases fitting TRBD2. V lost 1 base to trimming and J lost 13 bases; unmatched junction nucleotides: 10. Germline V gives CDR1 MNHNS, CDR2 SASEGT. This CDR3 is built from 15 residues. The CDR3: CASSEEAGGPEGQFF. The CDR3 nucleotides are TGTGCCAGCAGTGAAGAAGCGGGGGGGCCGGAAGGCCAGTTCTTC.

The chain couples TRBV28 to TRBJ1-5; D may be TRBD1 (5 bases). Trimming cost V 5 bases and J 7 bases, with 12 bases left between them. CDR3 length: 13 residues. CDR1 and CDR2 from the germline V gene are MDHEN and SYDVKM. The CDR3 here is CASSLNNRQPQHF. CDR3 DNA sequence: TGTGCCAGCAGTCTTAACAACAGGCAGCCCCAGCATTTT.

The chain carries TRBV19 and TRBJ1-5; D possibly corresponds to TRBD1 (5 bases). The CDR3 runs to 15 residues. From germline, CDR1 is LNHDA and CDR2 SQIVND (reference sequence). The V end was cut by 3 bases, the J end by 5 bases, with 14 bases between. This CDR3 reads CASSIGGGADQPQHF. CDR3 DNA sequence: TGTGCCAGTAGTATCGGGGGTGGGGCTGATCAGCCCCAGCATTTT.

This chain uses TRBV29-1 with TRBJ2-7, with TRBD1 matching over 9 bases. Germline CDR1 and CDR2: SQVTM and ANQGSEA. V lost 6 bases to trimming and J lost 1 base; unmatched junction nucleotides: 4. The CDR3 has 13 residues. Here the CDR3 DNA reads TGCAGCGTGCTGGGACAGGGTTCCTACGAGCAGTACTTC. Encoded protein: CSVLGQGSYEQYF.

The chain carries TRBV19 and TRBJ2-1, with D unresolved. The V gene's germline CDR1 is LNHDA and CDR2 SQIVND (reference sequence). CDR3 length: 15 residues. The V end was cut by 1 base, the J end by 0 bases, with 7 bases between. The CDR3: CASSIVQNSYNEQFF. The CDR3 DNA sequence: TGTGCCAGTAGTATAGTTCAAAACTCCTACAATGAGCAGTTCTTC.

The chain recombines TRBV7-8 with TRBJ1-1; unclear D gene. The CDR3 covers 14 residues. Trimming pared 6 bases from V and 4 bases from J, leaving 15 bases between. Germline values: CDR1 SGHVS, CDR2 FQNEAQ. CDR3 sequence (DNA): TGTGCCAGCAGGAACAGCCTACAAGGCACTGAAGCTTTCTTT. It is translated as CASRNSLQGTEAFF.

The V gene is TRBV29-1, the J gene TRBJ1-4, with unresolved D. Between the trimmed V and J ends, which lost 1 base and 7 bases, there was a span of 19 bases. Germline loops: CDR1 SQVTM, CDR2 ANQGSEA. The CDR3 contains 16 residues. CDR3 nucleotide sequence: TGCAGCGTTGAAGGACTGTCCTCTGCGGTCGGTGAAAAACTGTTTTTT. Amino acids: CSVEGLSSAVGEKLFF.